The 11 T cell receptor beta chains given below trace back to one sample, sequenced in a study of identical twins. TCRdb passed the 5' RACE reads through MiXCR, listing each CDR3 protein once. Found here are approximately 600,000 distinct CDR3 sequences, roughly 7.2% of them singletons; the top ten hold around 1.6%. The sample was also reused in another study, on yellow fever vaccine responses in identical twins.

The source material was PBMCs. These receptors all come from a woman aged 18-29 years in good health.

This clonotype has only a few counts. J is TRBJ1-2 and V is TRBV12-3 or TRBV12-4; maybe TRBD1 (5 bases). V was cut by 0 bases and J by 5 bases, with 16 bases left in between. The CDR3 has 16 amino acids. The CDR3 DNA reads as TGTGCCAGCAGTTTAGCGTCCCTGGGACTTGGGTATGGCTACACCTTC. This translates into CASSLASLGLGYGYTF.

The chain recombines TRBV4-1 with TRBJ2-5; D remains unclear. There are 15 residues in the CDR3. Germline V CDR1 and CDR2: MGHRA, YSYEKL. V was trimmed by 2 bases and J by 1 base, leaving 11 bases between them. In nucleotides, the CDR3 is TGCGCCAGCAGCCAAAAGACTCCAGTCCAAGAGACCCAGTACTTC. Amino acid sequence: CASSQKTPVQETQYF.

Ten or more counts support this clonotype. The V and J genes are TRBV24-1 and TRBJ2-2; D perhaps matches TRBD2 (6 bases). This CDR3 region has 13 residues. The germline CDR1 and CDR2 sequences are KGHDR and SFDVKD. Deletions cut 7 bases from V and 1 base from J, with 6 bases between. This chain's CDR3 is CATRRGNTGELFF. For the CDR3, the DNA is TGTGCCACCAGGCGGGGGAACACCGGGGAGCTGTTTTTT.

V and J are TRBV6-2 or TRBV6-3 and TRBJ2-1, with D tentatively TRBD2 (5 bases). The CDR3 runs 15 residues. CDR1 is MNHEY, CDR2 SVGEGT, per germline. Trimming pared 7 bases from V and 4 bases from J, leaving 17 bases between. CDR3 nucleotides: TGTGCCAGCACCCTAACCCGCGACTATTACAATGAGCAGTTCTTC. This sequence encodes CASTLTRDYYNEQFF.

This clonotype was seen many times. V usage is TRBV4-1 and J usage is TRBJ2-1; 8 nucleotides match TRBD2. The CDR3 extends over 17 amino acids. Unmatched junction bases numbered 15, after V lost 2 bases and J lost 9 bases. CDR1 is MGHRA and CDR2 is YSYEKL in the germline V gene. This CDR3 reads CASSQIIAGIIAGEQFF. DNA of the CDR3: TGCGCCAGCAGCCAAATCATAGCGGGGATCATTGCGGGTGAGCAGTTCTTC.

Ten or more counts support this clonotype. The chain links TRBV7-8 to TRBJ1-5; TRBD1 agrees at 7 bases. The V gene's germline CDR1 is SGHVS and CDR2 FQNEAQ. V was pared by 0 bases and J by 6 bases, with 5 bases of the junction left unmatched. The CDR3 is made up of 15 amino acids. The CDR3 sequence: CASSLANRGFQPQHF. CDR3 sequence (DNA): TGTGCCAGCAGCTTAGCGAACAGGGGCTTTCAGCCCCAGCATTTT. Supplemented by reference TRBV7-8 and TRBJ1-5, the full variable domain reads GAGVSQSPRYKVAKRGQDVALRCDPISGHVSLFWYQQALGQGPEFLTYFQNEAQLDKSGLPSDRFFAERPEGSVSTLKIQRTQQEDSAVYLCASSLANRGFQPQHFGDGTRLSIL.

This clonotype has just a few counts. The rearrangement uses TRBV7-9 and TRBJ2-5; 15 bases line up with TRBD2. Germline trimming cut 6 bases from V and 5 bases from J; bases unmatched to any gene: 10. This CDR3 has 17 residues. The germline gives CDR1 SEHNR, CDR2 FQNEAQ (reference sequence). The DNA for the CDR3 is TGTGCCAGCAGACCCATCGGGACTAGCGGGGGGAGTGAGACCCAGTACTTC. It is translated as CASRPIGTSGGSETQYF. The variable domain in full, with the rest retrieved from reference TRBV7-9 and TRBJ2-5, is DTGVSQNPRHKITKRGQNVTFRCDPISEHNRLYWYRQTLGQGPEFLTYFQNEAQLEKSRLLSDRFSAERPKGSFSTLEIQRTEQGDSAMYLCASRPIGTSGGSETQYFGPGTRLLVL.

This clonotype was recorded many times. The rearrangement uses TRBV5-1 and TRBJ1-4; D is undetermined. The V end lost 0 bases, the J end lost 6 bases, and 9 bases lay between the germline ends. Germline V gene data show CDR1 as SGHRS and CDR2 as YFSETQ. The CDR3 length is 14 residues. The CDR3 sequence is CASSLGLADEKLFF. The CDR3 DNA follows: TGCGCCAGCAGCTTGGGATTGGCGGATGAAAAACTGTTTTTT.

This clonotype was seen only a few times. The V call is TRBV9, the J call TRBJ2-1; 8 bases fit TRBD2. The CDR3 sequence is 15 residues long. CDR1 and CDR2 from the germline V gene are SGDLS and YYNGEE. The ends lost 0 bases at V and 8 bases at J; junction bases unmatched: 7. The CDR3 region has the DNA TGTGCCAGCAGCGTAGCGGGGGGGCCTTACGATGAGCAGTTCTTC. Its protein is CASSVAGGPYDEQFF.

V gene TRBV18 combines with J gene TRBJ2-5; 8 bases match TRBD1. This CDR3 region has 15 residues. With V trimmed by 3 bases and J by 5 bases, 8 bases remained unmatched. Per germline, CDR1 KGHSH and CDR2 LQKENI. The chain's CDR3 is CASSPSRQGSETQYF. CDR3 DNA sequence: TGTGCCAGCTCACCGTCGCGACAGGGGAGTGAGACCCAGTACTTC.

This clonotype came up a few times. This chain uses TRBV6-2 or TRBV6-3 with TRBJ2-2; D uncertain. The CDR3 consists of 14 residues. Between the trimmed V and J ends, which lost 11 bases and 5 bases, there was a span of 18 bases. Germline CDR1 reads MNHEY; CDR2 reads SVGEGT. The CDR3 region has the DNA TGTGCCGTTTTGGGTACTTCTGGGACCGGGGAGCTGTTTTTT. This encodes CAVLGTSGTGELFF.